These T cell receptor beta chains were read from a single sample in a study of blood T cell repertoires in COVID-19. Assay: immunoSEQ multiplex PCR; the TCRdb copy retains only in-frame clones and omits some. The sample has about 360,000 clones; around 84% are singletons. Sequenced: peripheral blood. The receptors were gathered from a human donor in a cohort sampled during active COVID-19. The CDR3 runs from the conserved cysteine through the conserved F or W. A D gene is named only where the DNA matches it firmly. The size field is filled for only some rows; it gives once, few, many or a size class.

>.|TRBV10-3|.|TRBJ2-3
TGTGCCATCAGTGGTAGGACTAGCACAGATACGCAGTATTTT
CAISGRTSTDTQYF
>.|TRBV5-1|.|TRBJ2-7
TGCGCCAGCAGCCGCAATAGGGACTCCTCCTACGAGCAGTACTTC
CASSRNRDSSYEQYF
>TRBD1|TRBV6-5|.|TRBJ1-5
TGTGCCAGCGGGGACAGTCACAATCAGCCCCAGCATTTT
CASGDSHNQPQHF
>.|TRBV6-1|.|TRBJ1-6
TGTGCCAGCAGTGATAGGGGTGGCAGGGGCGCTAGCTCCTATAATTCACCCCTCCACTTT
CASSDRGGRGASSYNSPLHF
>.|TRBV5-1|.|TRBJ2-3
TGCGCCAGCAGCTTGAGAGTCAGCACAGATACGCAGTATTTT
CASSLRVSTDTQYF
>.|TRBV7-2|.|TRBJ1-2
TGTGCCAGCAGCCCAACTGACAGGTTGTCTAACTATGGCTACACCTTC
CASSPTDRLSNYGYTF
>.|TRBV2|.|TRBJ2-7
TGTGCCAGCTCTGAGCTCTACGAGCAGTACTTC
CASSELYEQYF
>.|TRBV29-1|.|TRBJ1-4
TGCAGCGTTGAACTTGTGACAACCACTAATGAAAAACTGTTTTTT
CSVELVTTTNEKLFF
>.|TRBV30|.|TRBJ2-6
TGTGCCTGGAGTAAGAGGAGGGGGCAGGCGACCGGCTCTGGGGCCAACGTCCTGACTTTC
CAWSKRRGQATGSGANVLTF
>TRBD1|TRBV7-2|.|TRBJ2-3
TGTGCCAGCAGCTTAAACCGACAGGGAACAGATACGCAGTATTTT
CASSLNRQGTDTQYF
>.|TRBV3-1/TRBV3-2|.|TRBJ2-1
TGTGCCAGCACCTTTAGCGGAAGCTCCTACAATGAGCAGTTCTTC
CASTFSGSSYNEQFF
>.|TRBV19|.|TRBJ2-1
TGTGCCAGTAGTACCTACGACACAGACAATGAGCAGTTCTTC
CASSTYDTDNEQFF
>TRBD1|TRBV2|.|TRBJ1-1
TGTGCCAGCAGAGACCAGACAGGGTGGAACACTGAAGCTTTCTTT
CASRDQTGWNTEAFF
>.|TRBV20-1|.|TRBJ2-5
TGCAGTGCTAGTAGGTACAGCCAAGAGACCCAGTACTTC
CSASRYSQETQYF
>.|TRBV3-1/TRBV3-2|.|TRBJ2-5
TGTGCCAGCAGCCAAGATGCTAGCGAAGAGACCCAGTACTTC
CASSQDASEETQYF
>TRBD1|TRBV6-5|once|TRBJ2-7
TGTGCCAGCACTCGGGACAGGGGCTTCTACGAGCAGTACTTC
CASTRDRGFYEQYF
>.|TRBV12-3/TRBV12-4|.|TRBJ1-1
TGTGCCAGCAGAAGAGGGGGCACTGAAGCTTTCTTT
CASRRGGTEAFF
>TRBD1|TRBV6-6|few|TRBJ1-3
TGTGCCAGCCAAGGACAGGGAGGAACGGGAAACACCATATATTTT
CASQGQGGTGNTIYF
>.|TRBV7-2|.|TRBJ1-3
TGTGCCAGCAGCTTAGAAGGGGCGAGAAACACCATATATTTT
CASSLEGARNTIYF
>.|TRBV15|.|TRBJ1-6
TGTGCCACACGGGCAGGGTTGACGGGGGATTCACCCCTCCACTTT
CATRAGLTGDSPLHF
>.|TRBV9|.|TRBJ1-1
TGTGCCAGCAGCGCGGACACTCACCCTGGGACTGAAGCTTTCTTT
CASSADTHPGTEAFF
>.|TRBV5-6|.|TRBJ1-5
TGTGCCAGCAGCTTGATCAAAGGAGGCGGCAATCAGCCCCAGCATTTT
CASSLIKGGGNQPQHF
>TRBD1|TRBV2|few|TRBJ2-2
TGTGCCAGCAGTGACGGACAGGAGAATTCGAACACCGGGGAGCTGTTTTTT
CASSDGQENSNTGELFF
>TRBD1|TRBV7-8|.|TRBJ1-6
TGTGCCAGCAGCTTAGAGGGGGTGACAGGGGGTTCGCCCCTCCACTTT
CASSLEGVTGGSPLHF
>.|TRBV6-5|.|TRBJ1-1
TGTGCCAGCAGGAGGCCCGGGGGGTTAGGCACTGAAGCTTTCTTT
CASRRPGGLGTEAFF
>.|TRBV6-5|once|TRBJ1-3
TGTGCCAGCAGTTACTATCGGTCCCCCTCTGGAAACACCATATATTTT
CASSYYRSPSGNTIYF
>TRBD2|TRBV5-4|.|TRBJ2-7
TGTGCCAGCAGCTGGGACCCTAGCGGGAGCTGGCGGGAGCAGTACTTC
CASSWDPSGSWREQYF
>.|TRBV9|.|TRBJ2-1
TGTGCCAGCAGCGCCCGGGGGATTGCCGATGAGCAGTTCTTC
CASSARGIADEQFF
>TRBD2|TRBV18|.|TRBJ2-3
TGTGCCAGCTCACCCGCCGATGGGCGGGAGCTTACAGATACGCAGTATTTT
CASSPADGRELTDTQYF
>.|TRBV18|.|TRBJ1-1
TGTGCCAGCTCACCTCAGGGGTTTAAGGGTAACACTGAAGCTTTCTTT
CASSPQGFKGNTEAFF
>TRBD2|TRBV28|.|TRBJ2-5
TGTGCCAGCATCAAAGGTGGGGGGGGAGAGACCCAGTACTTC
CASIKGGGGETQYF
>TRBD2|TRBV27|few|TRBJ2-1
TGTGCCAGCAAGGGCTGGGAGGGCGGGAGATCTAGTGAGCAGTTCTTC
CASKGWEGGRSSEQFF